The 28 T cell receptor beta chains below were found in one sample sequenced in a study of naive and memory T cell subsets. Both TRBC1 and TRBC2 were covered by a beta constant-region primer of two equimolar oligonucleotides. Ligated cDNA was amplified by four rounds of PCR with nested alpha and beta constant-region primers and SP2. TCRdb used MiXCR to reprocess the UMI-ligation and nested PCR reads, holding one entry per CDR3 protein. The sample lists around 140,000 distinct CDR3 sequences; approximately 20% were seen once. Study-wide results and caveats: Naive repertoires, especially CD8, held a few larger clonotypes, possibly memory cells re-expressing CD45RA.

These receptors' antigens are unknown. The specimen was naive CD8+ T cells from blood. The receptors come from a human donor in good health.

This clonotype was seen a handful of times. Here the CDR3 DNA reads TGTGCCAGCAGTTTGGGGCCGGGGCGGAGAATCTACAATGAGCAGTTCTTC. Protein: CASSLGPGRRIYNEQFF. J is TRBJ2-1 and V is TRBV28, with D tentatively TRBD1 or TRBD2 (5 bases each). Deletions cut 3 bases from V and 3 bases from J, with 18 bases between. Germline CDR1 MDHEN, CDR2 SYDVKM. There are 17 residues in the CDR3.

This clonotype was seen more than once but under ten times. The V gene is TRBV19, the J gene TRBJ2-5; D may be TRBD2 (5 bases). Trimming removed 6 bases from V and 5 bases from J, with 13 bases in between. This CDR3 comprises 13 residues. Germline-derived CDR1 and CDR2 are LNHDA and SQIVND (reference sequence). The DNA for the CDR3 is TGTGCCAGTAGAGAGAGGGAGAGTGAGACCCAGTACTTC. Translated: CASRERESETQYF.

V and J are TRBV25-1 and TRBJ2-2; either TRBD1 or TRBD2 may supply D (5 bases each). The length of the CDR3 is 15 residues. Trimming took off 7 bases at V and 4 bases at J, with 16 bases between the two ends. Germline-derived CDR1 and CDR2 are MGHDK and SYGVNS. In nucleotides, the CDR3 is TGTGCCAGCACTGGGGACCAGGACCTCACCGGGGAGCTGTTTTTT. Protein: CASTGDQDLTGELFF.

The chain employs TRBV30 and TRBJ1-1; D uncertain. The ends were cut back, 1 base at V and 0 bases at J, with 6 bases in the middle. The CDR3 contains 13 residues. CDR1 is GTSNPN and CDR2 is SVGIG in the germline V gene (reference sequence). The DNA of the CDR3 is TGTGCCTGGAGTGCAGATATGAACACTGAAGCTTTCTTT. The encoded protein is CAWSADMNTEAFF. The full variable domain, completed using reference TRBV30 and TRBJ1-1, is SQTIHQWPATLVQPVGSPLSLECTVEGTSNPNLYWYRQAAGRGLQLLFYSVGIGQISSEVPQNLSASRPQDRQFILSSKKLLLSDSGFYLCAWSADMNTEAFFGQGTRLTVV.

The chain uses TRBV20-1 and TRBJ2-3; no definite D call. V lost 4 bases to trimming and J lost 2 bases, with 10 bases between them. The germline CDR1 and CDR2 sequences are DFQATT and SNEGSKA (reference sequence). The CDR3 length is 13 residues. CDR3 in amino acids: CSAKTFYTDTQYF. CDR3 DNA: TGCAGTGCTAAGACTTTCTACACAGATACGCAGTATTTT.

This chain joins TRBV12-3 or TRBV12-4 and TRBJ2-7, with a tentative D call TRBD2 (6 bases). V lost 5 bases and J 2 bases, leaving 13 bases between the germline ends. The CDR3 has 14 residues. CDR3 nucleotide sequence: TGTGCCAGCAGTCCACGGGGGATTCCCTACGAGCAGTACTTC. Amino acids: CASSPRGIPYEQYF.

This clonotype was detected a few times. One end of the junction fails to match germline, which may point to a read error. The CDR3 coding sequence is TGTGCCAGCAGTCCTAGGCCCAACACCGGGGAGCTGCTTTTT. It codes for CASSPRPNTGELLF. The J gene is TRBJ2-2, the V gene TRBV6-6, with D tentatively TRBD2 (5 bases). The CDR3 spans 14 residues. Germline V lookup: CDR1 MNHNY, CDR2 SVGAGI (reference sequence).

The chain employs TRBV20-1 and TRBJ2-7; 7 bases align to TRBD2. This CDR3 has 15 residues. In germline, CDR1 is DFQATT, CDR2 SNEGSKA (reference sequence). V trimming: 0 bases; J trimming: 2 bases; junction bases outside the gene matches: 7. Here the CDR3 reads CSARDWASGTYEQYF. The DNA for the CDR3 is TGCAGTGCTAGAGATTGGGCCAGCGGGACCTACGAGCAGTACTTC.

The chain employs TRBV6-1 and TRBJ2-5; 8 positions match TRBD1. The germline V gene encodes CDR1 MNHNS and CDR2 SASEGT. The CDR3 spans 16 residues. V lost 2 bases, J lost 5 bases, and 10 bases stayed unmatched. The CDR3 DNA reads TGTGCCAGCAGTGAAACGCGGCAGGGGGCGAAGGAGACCCAGTACTTC. It translates to CASSETRQGAKETQYF.

The gene calls are TRBV6-2 or TRBV6-3 and TRBJ2-1; D gene unclear. Trimming left V 2 bases short and J 0 bases short, with 8 bases between. The CDR3 is 15 amino acids. CDR1 is MNHEY and CDR2 is SVGEGT in the germline V gene. CDR3 DNA: TGTGCCAGCAGTTACGAGACCCCCTCCTACAATGAGCAGTTCTTC. As protein: CASSYETPSYNEQFF.

The chain joins TRBV5-6 to TRBJ1-2, with D maybe TRBD1 (6 bases). V lost 2 bases to trimming and J lost 8 bases, with 16 bases between them. The CDR3 totals 14 residues. The germline gives CDR1 SGHDT, CDR2 YYEEEE. In DNA, the CDR3 is TGTGCCAGCAGCTTCCCCGAGGGCCAGGGGGGCTACACCTTC. This gives the protein CASSFPEGQGGYTF.

This clonotype has a handful of counts. The V call is TRBV19, the J call TRBJ2-1, with D tentatively TRBD1 (5 bases). CDR1 and CDR2 from the germline V gene are LNHDA and SQIVND (reference sequence). The CDR3 length is 16 residues. Between the trimmed V and J ends, which lost 7 bases and 0 bases, there was a span of 16 bases. In DNA, the CDR3 is TGTGCCAGTACCGCCGACAGTCCGAGCTCCTACAATGAGCAGTTCTTC. Translating it yields CASTADSPSSYNEQFF.

The chain uses TRBV7-2 and TRBJ2-3; TRBD2 aligns across 9 bases. Germline V lookup: CDR1 SGHTA, CDR2 FQGNSA. Trimming at V came to 6 bases and at J to 6 bases, leaving 10 bases not matched to a gene. The CDR3 has 15 amino acids. The CDR3 DNA is TGTGCCAGCAGACCTAGCGGGGATGGGGGGGATACGCAGTATTTT. The encoded protein is CASRPSGDGGDTQYF.

The V and J genes are TRBV29-1 and TRBJ2-7, with 8 bases matching TRBD2. Trimming cost V 3 bases and J 2 bases; bases outside gene matches: 12. Germline V gene data show CDR1 as SQVTM and CDR2 as ANQGSEA. The CDR3 sequence is 16 residues long. The CDR3 here is CSVDLPGGTTTYEQYF. Written as DNA, the CDR3 is TGCAGCGTTGATCTACCGGGAGGGACAACCACCTACGAGCAGTACTTC.

This chain links TRBV7-8 with TRBJ2-1; tentatively, D is TRBD2 (5 bases). CDR1 and CDR2 (germline): SGHVS, FQNEAQ. Trimming cost V 5 bases and J 2 bases, with 13 bases left between them. The CDR3 contains 15 residues. CDR3 protein: CASSLRGGPYNEQFF. DNA of the CDR3: TGTGCCAGCAGCCTAAGAGGAGGTCCCTACAATGAGCAGTTCTTC. Full variable domain (rest looked up from reference TRBV7-8 and TRBJ2-1): GAGVSQSPRYKVAKRGQDVALRCDPISGHVSLFWYQQALGQGPEFLTYFQNEAQLDKSGLPSDRFFAERPEGSVSTLKIQRTQQEDSAVYLCASSLRGGPYNEQFFGPGTRLTVL.

The chain combines TRBV5-1 with TRBJ1-1; no clear D gene. The ends were cut back, 3 bases at V and 8 bases at J, with 23 bases in the middle. The germline gives CDR1 SGHRS, CDR2 YFSETQ. There are 16 residues in the CDR3. CDR3 amino acids: CASSSSTALLLQEAFF. The DNA for the CDR3 is TGCGCCAGCAGCTCCAGTACCGCACTACTACTCCAAGAAGCTTTCTTT.

The chain uses TRBV19 and TRBJ2-1, with D maybe TRBD1 (5 bases). Germline assignment: CDR1 LNHDA and CDR2 SQIVND (reference sequence). Trimming pared 4 bases from V and 8 bases from J, leaving 12 bases between. The CDR3 is 13 amino acids. The CDR3 here is CASSTGIFDEQFF. The CDR3 DNA is TGTGCCAGTAGTACAGGGATTTTCGATGAGCAGTTCTTC.

This clonotype appeared a few times. The rearrangement links TRBV29-1 to TRBJ2-1; 14 bases agree with TRBD2. Looked up from germline, CDR1 is SQVTM and CDR2 is ANQGSEA. Trimming at V came to 6 bases and at J to 8 bases, leaving 6 bases not matched to a gene. This CDR3 region has 14 residues. The CDR3 protein is CSVETSGRGYEQFF. Here the CDR3 DNA reads TGCAGCGTCGAGACTAGCGGGAGGGGCTATGAGCAGTTCTTC.

The rearrangement joins TRBV20-1 to TRBJ1-1, with D uncertain. The CDR3 contains 14 residues. The V end was cut by 0 bases, the J end by 3 bases, with 11 bases between. Germline V gives CDR1 DFQATT, CDR2 SNEGSKA (reference sequence). CDR3 amino acids: CSARDFRGDTEAFF. The CDR3 bases are TGCAGTGCTAGAGATTTTCGGGGAGACACTGAAGCTTTCTTT.

This clonotype appeared a few times. The J gene is TRBJ2-7, the V gene TRBV12-3 or TRBV12-4, with D unresolved. Trimming stripped 3 bases from V and 5 bases from J, with 8 bases between. This CDR3 spans 12 amino acids. In DNA, the CDR3 is TGTGCCAGCAGTTTCCGAGAAGACGAGCAGTACTTC. This sequence encodes CASSFREDEQYF.

V is TRBV20-1 and J is TRBJ2-1; the D call may be TRBD1 or TRBD2 (5 bases each). The CDR3 runs to 13 residues. Germline CDR1 and CDR2: DFQATT and SNEGSKA (reference sequence). The germline V and J ends were trimmed by 3 bases and 6 bases, with 12 bases remaining between them. The CDR3 loop reads CSARGDRPNEQFF. The CDR3 coding sequence is TGCAGTGCTAGGGGGGACCGGCCCAATGAGCAGTTCTTC.

The V gene is TRBV23-1, the J gene TRBJ1-4; TRBD1 might be the D (6 bases). TRBV23-1 is annotated as an ORF whose role is uncertain. The CDR3 loop spans 17 amino acids. Deletions cut 3 bases from V and 7 bases from J, with 21 bases between. CDR3 sequence reads: CASSHLDMTGSREKLFF. In nucleotides, the CDR3 is TGCGCCAGCAGTCATCTCGACATGACAGGTTCACGTGAAAAACTGTTTTTT.

V usage is TRBV6-5 and J usage is TRBJ2-7; 9 nucleotides align to TRBD1. Germline trimming cut 6 bases from V and 4 bases from J; bases unmatched to any gene: 7. The CDR3 totals 14 residues. The germline gives CDR1 MNHEY, CDR2 SVGAGI. The CDR3 bases are TGTGCCAGCAGCCACAGGGGGCCCACTTACGAGCAGTACTTC. It yields the protein CASSHRGPTYEQYF.

This clonotype showed up many times. The rearrangement joins TRBV19 to TRBJ1-5; D possibly corresponds to TRBD1 (6 bases). CDR3 length equals 13 residues. Trimming removed 8 bases from V and 3 bases from J, with 11 bases in between. Looked up from germline, CDR1 is LNHDA and CDR2 is SQIVND (reference sequence). The chain's CDR3 is CASSGTLNQPQHF. CDR3 DNA sequence: TGTGCCAGTTCCGGGACACTCAATCAGCCCCAGCATTTT.

The CDR3 nucleotides read TGCGCCAGCAGCTTGAACAGGGGCGTCTTTCTCTACGAGCAGTACTTC. It encodes CASSLNRGVFLYEQYF. J is TRBJ2-7 and V is TRBV5-1, with 7 bases matching TRBD1. The germline CDR1 and CDR2 sequences are SGHRS and YFSETQ. CDR3 length: 16 amino acids. V lost 1 base to trimming and J lost 3 bases; unmatched junction nucleotides: 10. Combining the CDR3 with reference TRBV5-1 and TRBJ2-7 gives the whole variable domain KAGVTQTPRYLIKTRGQQVTLSCSPISGHRSVSWYQQTPGQGLQFLFEYFSETQRNKGNFPGRFSGRQFSNSRSEMNVSTLELGDSALYLCASSLNRGVFLYEQYFGPGTRLTVT.

The CDR3 is CASSQANMGEAFF. The CDR3 region has the DNA TGTGCCAGCAGCCAAGCCAATATGGGTGAAGCTTTCTTT. This chain links TRBV14 with TRBJ1-1; no definite D call. CDR3 length: 13 amino acids. The germline CDR1 and CDR2 sequences are SGHDN and FVKESK. Trimming removed 1 base at V and 7 bases at J, with 10 bases between.

This clonotype has just a few counts. The chain couples TRBV12-3 or TRBV12-4 to TRBJ2-1; 9 bases line up with TRBD2. V lost 5 bases to trimming and J lost 2 bases; unmatched junction nucleotides: 4. There are 15 residues in the CDR3. CDR3 amino acids: CASSNSGRTYNEQFF. Written as DNA, the CDR3 is TGTGCCAGCAGTAATAGCGGGAGAACCTACAATGAGCAGTTCTTC.

This clonotype showed up just a few times. The gene calls are TRBV19 and TRBJ2-1; D is possibly TRBD1 or TRBD2 (5 bases each). The germline gives CDR1 LNHDA, CDR2 SQIVND (reference sequence). CDR3 length: 12 amino acids. Trimming stripped 3 bases from V and 9 bases from J, with 9 bases between. Written as DNA, the CDR3 is TGTGCCAGTAGTATTGCCGGGGCTGAGCAGTTCTTC. Its translation: CASSIAGAEQFF.